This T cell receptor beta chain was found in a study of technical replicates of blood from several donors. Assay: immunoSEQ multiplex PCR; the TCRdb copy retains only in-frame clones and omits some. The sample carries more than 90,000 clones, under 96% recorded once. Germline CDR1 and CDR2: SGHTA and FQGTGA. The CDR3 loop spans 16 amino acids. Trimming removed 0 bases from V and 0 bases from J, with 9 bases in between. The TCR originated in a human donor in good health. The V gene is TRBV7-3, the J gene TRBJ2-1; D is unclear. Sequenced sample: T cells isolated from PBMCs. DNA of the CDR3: TGTGCCAGCAGCTTAACGGTCCACAGCTCCTACAATGAGCAGTTCTTC. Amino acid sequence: CASSLTVHSSYNEQFF.